This T cell receptor beta chain was identified during a study of Graves' ophthalmopathy and Graves' hyperthyroidism. The CDR3 is 15 amino acids. Germline values: CDR1 MNHEY, CDR2 SVGEGT. The ends were cut back, 0 bases at V and 3 bases at J, with 11 bases in the middle. This clonotype was found a few times. The study excluded patients with other autoimmune diseases, uncontrolled infections, pregnancy or lactation. Amplified material comprised TCR beta CDR3 regions derived from RNA transcripts. Second-round multiplex PCR came after first-round RT-PCR with HTBI primers. In TCRdb, the multiplex PCR reads were re-called with MiXCR into one record per CDR3 protein. The table records under 800,000 distinct CDR3 sequences, about 20% of them present only once.

The receptor comes from a young woman with stable Graves' hyperthyroidism. Some clones in this sample may be carry-over from other donors' samples. The sample was peripheral blood. This chain connects TRBV6-2 or TRBV6-3 to TRBJ1-1; possible D gene TRBD1, 6 bases. Here the CDR3 reads CASSYSDRGDTEAFF. The CDR3 DNA is TGTGCCAGCAGTTACTCGGACAGAGGAGACACTGAAGCTTTCTTT.